One sample yielded the 30 T cell receptor beta chains listed below, sequenced in a study of T cell responses to AZD1222 COVID-19 vaccine. Only in-frame clones appear in the TCRdb table, and some are missing; sequencing was by immunoSEQ multiplex PCR. This sample has about 97,000 clones, with 75% to 90% found just once. The source was peripheral blood, collected on day 0 of AZD1222 vaccination. The origin of the receptors is an adult in good health.

V and J are TRBV7-2 and TRBJ1-2; 8 bases map to TRBD1. V gave up 3 bases and J gave up 8 bases; unmatched junction bases: 8. Germline loops: CDR1 SGHTA, CDR2 FQGNSA. CDR3 length: 14 amino acids. For the CDR3, the DNA is TGTGCCAGCAGCTTCCCGGACAGGGCCAGCGGCTACACCTTC. Translation: CASSFPDRASGYTF.

This chain uses TRBV5-1 with TRBJ2-3; 8 bases map to TRBD1. The CDR3 sequence is 14 residues long. Germline trimming cut 7 bases from V and 2 bases from J; bases unmatched to any gene: 6. Germline values: CDR1 SGHRS, CDR2 YFSETQ. This CDR3 reads CASRMTGATDTQYF. The CDR3 bases are TGCGCCAGCCGAATGACAGGGGCCACAGATACGCAGTATTTT.

V gene TRBV2 combines with J gene TRBJ1-2, with a weak D call TRBD1 (5 bases). The CDR3 consists of 14 residues. Looked up from germline, CDR1 is SNHLY and CDR2 is FYNNEI. Trimming removed 6 bases at V and 8 bases at J, with 19 bases between. The CDR3 protein is CASSPDYRTRGYTF. The CDR3 bases are TGTGCCAGCAGCCCCGACTATCGGACAAGGGGCTACACCTTC.

The chain employs TRBV10-3 and TRBJ2-3; 9 bases line up with TRBD2. J lost 6 bases, V lost 0 bases, and 7 bases had no gene match. CDR3 length: 16 amino acids. Germline V gene sequence: CDR1 ENHRY, CDR2 SYGVKD. The CDR3 sequence is CAISESGLAGTDTQYF. The CDR3, as DNA: TGTGCCATCAGTGAGTCGGGGCTAGCGGGGACGGATACGCAGTATTTT.

This clone has just one count. The V gene is TRBV6-5, the J gene TRBJ1-1, with D tentatively TRBD1 (5 bases). V was pared by 0 bases and J by 1 base, with 6 bases between. Germline CDR1 reads MNHEY; CDR2 reads SVGAGI. The CDR3 runs to 14 residues. CDR3 in amino acids: CASSYSTENTEAFF. The DNA of the CDR3 is TGTGCCAGCAGTTACTCGACAGAGAACACTGAAGCTTTCTTT.

A single count supports this clone. This rearrangement joins TRBV9 to TRBJ2-2, with TRBD1 matching 8 bases. Germline V CDR1 and CDR2: SGDLS, YYNGEE. This CDR3 is 16 amino acids long. The V gene end was trimmed by 0 bases and the J gene end by 4 bases; junction bases not matched to a gene: 5. The CDR3 DNA reads as TGTGCCAGCAGCGTAGGAGGGGGGACAGGCACCGGGGAGCTGTTTTTT. Translating gives CASSVGGGTGTGELFF.

This clone has a handful of counts. This chain joins TRBV5-3 and TRBJ1-2; tentative D call: TRBD1 (6 bases). TRBV5-3 is an ORF, and what it does is uncertain. The CDR3 has 18 amino acids. V lost 4 bases and J lost 1, with 23 bases in between. The CDR3 is CARSMFSWRQGGNYGYTF. CDR3 sequence (DNA): TGTGCCAGAAGCATGTTTTCTTGGAGACAAGGGGGTAACTATGGCTACACCTTC.

The chain uses TRBV10-1 and TRBJ2-7; D not resolved. Germline V gives CDR1 WNHNN, CDR2 SYGVQD (reference sequence). V was shortened by 7 bases and J by 7 bases, with 11 bases between the two germline ends. The CDR3 extends over 11 amino acids. CDR3 sequence reads: CASNFTREQYF. CDR3 nucleotides: TGCGCCAGCAATTTCACGAGGGAGCAGTACTTC.

This chain joins TRBV9 and TRBJ2-1; D gene uncertain. Per germline, CDR1 SGDLS and CDR2 YYNGEE. The V end was cut by 4 bases, the J end by 1 base, with 6 bases between. The CDR3 is 13 residues long. The CDR3 sequence: CASSSGSYNEQFF. The CDR3 region has the DNA TGTGCCAGCAGCTCCGGGTCCTACAATGAGCAGTTCTTC.

The chain uses TRBV11-2 and TRBJ2-7; maybe TRBD1 (7 bases). The germline V gene has CDR1 SGHAT and CDR2 FQNNGV. V lost 3 bases to trimming and J lost 4 bases, with 13 bases between them. The CDR3 runs to 14 residues. CDR3 coding DNA: TGTGCCAGCAGCTTGCGGGACAGCGTTTACGAGCAGTACTTC. It encodes CASSLRDSVYEQYF.

The V call is TRBV18, the J call TRBJ2-1, with 9 nucleotides matching TRBD2. The CDR3 has 15 amino acids. The V gene end was trimmed by 4 bases and the J gene end by 5 bases; junction bases not matched to a gene: 6. CDR1 is KGHSH and CDR2 is LQKENI in the germline V gene. In nucleotides, the CDR3 is TGTGCCAGCTCACTAGGGACTAGCAGTAACAATGAGCAGTTCTTC. It is translated as CASSLGTSSNNEQFF.

The chain links TRBV7-2 to TRBJ1-3; D may be TRBD1 (5 bases). Germline CDR1 SGHTA, CDR2 FQGNSA. This CDR3 contains 16 residues. The germline V and J ends were trimmed by 0 bases and 2 bases, with 11 bases remaining between them. The CDR3 loop reads CASSLAGEPTGNTIYF. The CDR3 DNA follows: TGTGCCAGCAGCTTAGCGGGGGAGCCCACTGGAAACACCATATATTTT.

This chain links TRBV3-1 (or the pseudogene TRBV3-2) with TRBJ2-5, with no clear D. Looked up from germline, CDR1 is LGHDT and CDR2 is YNNKEL (reference sequence). This CDR3 has 17 amino acids. V was trimmed by 6 bases and J by 5 bases, leaving 25 bases between them. The CDR3 reads CASSPAQRGNGVETQYF. CDR3 sequence (DNA): TGTGCCAGCAGTCCCGCTCAGCGTGGGAATGGTGTGGAGACCCAGTACTTC.

The V call is TRBV11-2, the J call TRBJ2-5; 13 bases are shared with TRBD2. Per germline, CDR1 SGHAT and CDR2 FQNNGV. Losses at the gene ends were 4 bases for V and 10 bases for J; bases not matched to a gene: 6. The CDR3 extends over 14 amino acids. The CDR3 sequence is CASSSRLAGGSQYF. In nucleotides, the CDR3 is TGTGCCAGCAGCTCCCGACTAGCGGGAGGAAGCCAGTACTTC.

The chain couples TRBV7-2 to TRBJ1-3, with TRBD1 as a possible D gene (6 bases). The CDR3 is 15 residues long. The V end was cut by 5 bases, the J end by 4 bases, with 15 bases between. CDR1 and CDR2 from the germline V gene are SGHTA and FQGNSA. CDR3 in amino acids: CASSRMGAAGNTIYF. The CDR3 bases are TGTGCCAGCAGCCGCATGGGGGCCGCGGGAAACACCATATATTTT.

This clone occurred a few times. J is TRBJ2-2 and V is TRBV28, with TRBD2 matching over 12 bases. The trim removed 0 bases at V and 6 bases at J, leaving 5 bases unmatched. The CDR3 extends over 17 amino acids. Germline V gene data show CDR1 as MDHEN and CDR2 as SYDVKM. The CDR3 region is CASSLWRLAGGPGELFF. The CDR3 DNA reads TGTGCCAGCAGTTTATGGCGCCTAGCGGGGGGGCCCGGGGAGCTGTTTTTT.

V and J are TRBV6-2 or TRBV6-3 and TRBJ2-5; D is ambiguous. Germline V gene lookup returns CDR1 MNHEY and CDR2 SVGEGT. The germline V and J ends were trimmed by 2 bases and 0 bases, with 4 bases remaining between them. This CDR3 is 13 amino acids long. The DNA for the CDR3 is TGTGCCAGCAGTTACATGTACCAAGAGACCCAGTACTTC. It translates to CASSYMYQETQYF.

The V gene is TRBV19, the J gene TRBJ2-2; TRBD1 matches 9 bases. V shed 9 bases and J 7 bases; nucleotides not matched to a gene: 21. Germline CDR1 and CDR2: LNHDA and SQIVND (reference sequence). This CDR3 contains 18 residues. The DNA of the CDR3 is TGTGCCAGCAGGCCCCTGACAGGGGGAAAGACCCTCCACGGGGAGCTGTTTTTT. Its protein is CASRPLTGGKTLHGELFF.

The V call is TRBV7-8, the J call TRBJ1-1; 7 positions agree with TRBD1. The J segment lost 2 bases and the V segment lost 5 bases, leaving 5 bases of the junction unmatched. The CDR3 sequence is 14 residues long. From germline, CDR1 is SGHVS and CDR2 FQNEAQ. CDR3 in amino acids: CASSPGGHNTEAFF. DNA of the CDR3: TGTGCCAGCAGCCCAGGGGGACACAACACTGAAGCTTTCTTT.

The V call is TRBV9, the J call TRBJ2-3; D remains ambiguous. Trimming pared 0 bases from V and 8 bases from J, leaving 10 bases between. Germline loops: CDR1 SGDLS, CDR2 YYNGEE. This CDR3 has 13 residues. The CDR3 spells CASSVGDLGTQYF. The CDR3 DNA follows: TGTGCCAGCAGCGTAGGGGATTTGGGTACGCAGTATTTT.

This chain connects TRBV7-3 to TRBJ1-4; unclear D gene. V was trimmed by 0 bases and J by 12 bases, leaving 14 bases between them. The CDR3 loop spans 14 amino acids. Germline assignment: CDR1 SGHTA and CDR2 FQGTGA. The CDR3 DNA reads TGTGCCAGCAGCTTAACCCCAGAGAATTCGGAACTGTTTTTT. Its protein is CASSLTPENSELFF.

The V gene is TRBV27, the J gene TRBJ1-6; D is unclear. CDR1 is MNHEY, CDR2 SMNVEV, per germline (reference sequence). The CDR3 is made up of 14 amino acids. Trimming took off 6 bases at V and 10 bases at J, with 16 bases between the two ends. CDR3 nucleotides: TGTGCCAGCAGCACTCCGGACGGTTCGTCACCCCTCCACTTT. Translating it yields CASSTPDGSSPLHF.

The rearrangement joins TRBV5-1 to TRBJ1-6; 7 bases align to TRBD1. Unmatched junction bases numbered 4, after V lost 2 bases and J lost 8 bases. The CDR3 totals 14 residues. Per germline, CDR1 SGHRS and CDR2 YFSETQ. The CDR3 DNA is TGCGCCAGCAGCTTTCAGGGGGATCATTCACCCCTCCACTTT. Residues: CASSFQGDHSPLHF.

This rearrangement joins TRBV10-3 to TRBJ1-5; a weak D match, TRBD1 (5 bases). Germline CDR1 is ENHRY and CDR2 is SYGVKD. The CDR3 extends over 15 amino acids. V lost 5 bases, J lost 6 bases, and 17 bases lay in between. CDR3 DNA sequence: TGTGCCATCAGTTCCTCGGGGCAAGTTGGTCAGCCCCAGCATTTT. This sequence encodes CAISSSGQVGQPQHF.

This chain links TRBV19 with TRBJ1-4; D possibly corresponds to TRBD1 (6 bases). Germline CDR1 and CDR2: LNHDA and SQIVND (reference sequence). Trimming left V 6 bases short and J 8 bases short, with 16 bases between. The CDR3 length is 14 residues. CDR3 amino acids: CASRRGGRQEKLFF. The CDR3 DNA reads as TGTGCCAGTAGGCGGGGGGGCCGACAGGAAAAACTGTTTTTT.

This clone was seen a single time. Distinct nucleotide sequences in the sample also encode this CDR3. The chain links TRBV3-1 (or the pseudogene TRBV3-2) to TRBJ1-1; tentative D call: TRBD1 (6 bases). This CDR3 is built from 14 residues. Germline V lookup: CDR1 LGHDT, CDR2 YNNKEL (reference sequence). V lost 4 bases and J 1 base, leaving 10 bases between the germline ends. CDR3 DNA: TGTGCCAGCAGCCCATTGACAGGGAACACTGAAGCTTTCTTT. This gives the protein CASSPLTGNTEAFF.

V usage is TRBV28 and J usage is TRBJ2-7; no reliable D call. Germline assignment: CDR1 MDHEN and CDR2 SYDVKM. The ends were cut back, 7 bases at V and 4 bases at J, with 11 bases in the middle. This CDR3 has 12 residues. CDR3 DNA sequence: TGTGCCAGCACCAGGTCTGGGTACGAGCAGTACTTC. This sequence encodes CASTRSGYEQYF.

This sequence joins TRBV13 and TRBJ2-3, with D uncertain. The CDR3 loop spans 13 amino acids. The germline gives CDR1 PRHDT, CDR2 FYEKMQ (reference sequence). Trimming took off 1 base at V and 0 bases at J, with 2 bases between the two ends. The CDR3 spells CASSLVSTDTQYF. The DNA for the CDR3 is TGTGCCAGCAGCTTAGTCAGCACAGATACGCAGTATTTT.

The genes are TRBV28 and TRBJ1-2; 8 nucleotides match TRBD1. This CDR3 spans 15 amino acids. Germline V gives CDR1 MDHEN, CDR2 SYDVKM. J gave up 2 bases and V 5 bases, and 7 bases lay outside the gene matches. This CDR3 reads CASSGPGQVNYGYTF. CDR3 bases: TGTGCCAGCAGTGGCCCGGGACAGGTAAACTATGGCTACACCTTC.

This chain joins TRBV9 and TRBJ2-2, with 8 bases lining up with TRBD2. V shed 4 bases and J 6 bases; nucleotides not matched to a gene: 14. This CDR3 has 17 amino acids. In germline, CDR1 is SGDLS, CDR2 YYNGEE. The CDR3 DNA reads TGTGCCAGCAGCTCCGGCGGGGGGTTCTCAATCGCCGGGGAGCTGTTTTTT. Amino acid sequence: CASSSGGGFSIAGELFF.